This T cell receptor (beta chain) was identified in a study of T cell responses to AZD1222 COVID-19 vaccine (dated by TCRdb to about 2021). Concerning the study at large: AZD1222 recipients whose second dose came at about 4 weeks and those whose second dose came at about 12 weeks were combined into one group, since spike-specific TCR depth and breadth did not differ between the two schedules. TCR sequencing was performed for about 250 trial participants, of whom about 210 were given two doses of AZD1222 and around 26 were given two doses of MenACWY control vaccine. Trial participants were enrolled into age subgroups of 18-55, 56-69 and 70-plus years, which contained 148, 28 and 57 TCR-sequenced participants, respectively.

For CDR1 and CDR2, the germline V gene lists KGHSH and LQKENI. The CDR3 runs 15 amino acids, cysteine and phenylalanine included. CDR3 DNA only is kept here, 45 bases in frame from base 1. V lost 3 bases and J lost 4 bases; the stretch between them is 12 bases long. The CDR3 regions of human TCRbeta chains were analyzed by immunosequencing. The paper's data handling went like this. TCRs in the repertoires were compared against a reference library of SARS-CoV-2-specific TCRs that had been generated with the MIRA antigen-specificity platform. Breadth meant the fraction of unique TCRs that were SARS-CoV-2-associated, whereas depth meant the fraction of total T cells that were SARS-CoV-2-associated. Using the MIRA data, each spike-specific TCR was assigned both to the spike region to which the TCR was reactive and to a CD4 or CD8 class. Log10-transformed breadth and depth values were compared by one-way ANOVA with Sidak's multiple comparisons tests. TCRdb stores this immuneACCESS table with in-frame sequences only. Part of the clones is absent; in the studies checked, under half of the shortfall reflects unresolved V genes, and no reason is known for the rest. V and J calls and clone size come straight from that table; D and trimming were deduced from the DNA. The sample table records approximately 190,000 clones; roughly 88% of these occur just once. The top ten constitute over 0.85% of the sample.

The time point label on this specimen signifies: baseline before first vaccination. The vaccinee samples were drawn from two UK trials, COV001 and COV002, one of which was a single-blind randomized controlled phase 2/3 trial testing AZD1222 (ChAdOx1 nCoV-19) in healthy adults. For TCRbeta chain sequencing, PBMC samples from trial participants were taken at day 0 and at day 28 after the second dose. Comment on this clone: The specificity of this receptor is unknown. Base qualities were left out, and no much larger clone turns up one base away.

General conclusions and limits of the study: Conclusions about previously exposed vaccinees are limited because only a handful of AZD1222 recipients were SARS-CoV-2 seropositive at baseline. In the small 56-69-year group, the increase in depth fell short of significance, most likely because of low power. The vaccine-associated CD4 TCRs covered the entire spike protein, and the dominant responses fell in regions 160-218 and 743-854. Reportedly, almost half of the unique spike-specific TCRs recognized epitopes lying outside the regions that are mutated in the B.1.351 and B.1.1.7 variants. Because no day 14 peak-response samples were available, the repertoires could be characterized only after the peak T cell response. Most participants were white British and females outnumbered males, and the authors suggested that clonal diversity may have been underestimated. A significant rise in spike-specific TCR breadth and depth was observed after two AZD1222 doses relative to day 0 and relative to MenACWY recipients.

The TCR sequence derives from an adult in good health. The sample was peripheral blood, taken on day 0 of AZD1222 vaccination. The V gene is TRBV18 and the J gene is TRBJ1-4; a weak D assignment points to TRBD1 (6 bases agree). Read as DNA, the sequence is TGTGCCAGCTCACCTTTACAGGGCGTTAATGAAAAACTGTTTTTT. Its product reads: CASSPLQGVNEKLFF.